Below, 30 T cell receptor beta chains from the same sample are listed, as sequenced in a study of T cell responses to AZD1222 COVID-19 vaccine. Assay used: immunoSEQ multiplex PCR; TCRdb lists only in-frame clones, some missing. The sample yields fewer than 100,000 clones, about 90% seen once. Material: peripheral blood, obtained 28 days after the second AZD1222 dose. The receptors come from an adult who received the AZD1222 COVID-19 vaccine.

The chain uses TRBV29-1 and TRBJ2-3, with D unresolved. CDR1 and CDR2 (germline): SQVTM, ANQGSEA. CDR3 length: 12 amino acids. The V end lost 4 bases, the J end lost 2 bases, and 7 bases lay between the germline ends. The CDR3 DNA reads as TGCAGCGTTGCCGGCATCACAGATACGCAGTATTTT. Protein sequence: CSVAGITDTQYF.

This rearrangement joins TRBV6-2 or TRBV6-3 to TRBJ2-7; D unresolved. The V and J ends lost 0 bases and 5 bases respectively, with 5 bases between them. Germline CDR1 reads MNHEY; CDR2 reads SVGEGT. This CDR3 has 12 residues. In DNA, the CDR3 is TGTGCCAGCAGTTACTCGAGAAACGAGCAGTACTTC. Its protein is CASSYSRNEQYF.

The chain employs TRBV7-3 and TRBJ2-2; D gene uncertain. V dropped 6 bases and J dropped 5 bases, with 16 bases sitting between them. CDR3 size: 15 residues. Germline-derived CDR1 and CDR2 are SGHTA and FQGTGA. CDR3 nucleotide sequence: TGTGCCAGCAGGGAAGCGACACAGATTACCGGGGAGCTGTTTTTT. Protein product: CASREATQITGELFF.

In nucleotides, the CDR3 is TGTGCCAGCAGCACCCGGGGGGACACCCCTTTTGAACCCCAGCATTTT. Translating gives CASSTRGDTPFEPQHF. The rearrangement uses TRBV7-2 and TRBJ1-5, with a possible D match to TRBD1 (6 bases). Looked up from germline, CDR1 is SGHTA and CDR2 is FQGNSA. This CDR3 contains 16 residues. V was pared by 5 bases and J by 10 bases, with 24 bases between.

The CDR3, as DNA: TGTGCCTGGAGTTGGAACCCCCGTGAAACCGGGGAGCTGTTTTTT. Amino acid sequence: CAWSWNPRETGELFF. This chain links TRBV30 with TRBJ2-2; D gene unclear. V lost 2 bases to trimming and J lost 5 bases, with 15 bases between them. Germline CDR1 reads GTSNPN; CDR2 reads SVGIG (reference sequence). This CDR3 has 15 amino acids.

V is TRBV7-9 and J is TRBJ1-2; TRBD1 is a possible D gene (5 bases). This CDR3 is 12 amino acids long. Trimming pared 4 bases from V and 12 bases from J, leaving 15 bases between. Germline V gene lookup returns CDR1 SEHNR and CDR2 FQNEAQ (reference sequence). DNA for the CDR3: TGTGCCAGCAGCTCGAACAGGAGGAGGAACACCTTC. Amino acids: CASSSNRRRNTF.

The chain uses TRBV7-9 and TRBJ1-2; the match to TRBD1 covers 7 bases. Germline-derived CDR1 and CDR2 are SEHNR and FQNEAQ (reference sequence). Losses at the gene ends were 5 bases for V and 9 bases for J; bases not matched to a gene: 9. There are 13 residues in the CDR3. CDR3 DNA sequence: TGTGCCAGCAGCAAGAACAGGGGTCTTAGCTACACCTTC. It translates to CASSKNRGLSYTF.

The chain links TRBV6-4 to TRBJ1-1; D not certain. This CDR3 contains 15 residues. Trimming took off 2 bases at V and 4 bases at J, with 14 bases between the two ends. From germline, CDR1 is MRHNA and CDR2 SNTAGT. DNA for the CDR3: TGTGCCAGCAGTGACACGCCGGGGTCGAGCACTGAAGCTTTCTTT. As protein: CASSDTPGSSTEAFF.

CDR3 nucleotides: TGTGCCACCTCGGGACAGGGTATTTCACCCCTCCACTTT. Protein: CATSGQGISPLHF. The rearrangement uses TRBV30 and TRBJ1-6; TRBD1 matches 9 bases. CDR1 GTSNPN and CDR2 SVGIG come from the germline V gene (reference sequence). This CDR3 comprises 13 residues. Unmatched junction bases numbered 8, after V lost 8 bases and J lost 9 bases.

This chain links TRBV3-1 (or the pseudogene TRBV3-2) with TRBJ2-3; no clear D gene. Germline V gives CDR1 LGHDT, CDR2 YNNKEL (reference sequence). The CDR3 runs 12 residues. V lost 4 bases, J lost 5 bases, and 7 bases lay in between. This chain's CDR3 is CASSLIRDTQYF. The CDR3, as DNA: TGTGCCAGCAGCCTCATTAGAGATACGCAGTATTTT.

This chain links TRBV27 with TRBJ2-7, with 7 bases aligning to TRBD2. The V gene's germline CDR1 is MNHEY and CDR2 SMNVEV (reference sequence). V dropped 5 bases and J dropped 0; count of bases not matched to a gene: 7. This CDR3 has 15 amino acids. The CDR3 spells CASSPGGGVSYEQYF. The CDR3 DNA sequence: TGTGCCAGCAGTCCGGGGGGAGGGGTCTCCTACGAGCAGTACTTC.

The V gene is TRBV7-2, the J gene TRBJ1-6, with D perhaps matching TRBD1 (5 bases). The CDR3 runs to 18 residues. The germline CDR1 and CDR2 sequences are SGHTA and FQGNSA. Trimming cost V 6 bases and J 0 bases, with 18 bases left between them. This CDR3 reads CASSSDGHRSSYNSPLHF. CDR3 DNA sequence: TGTGCCAGCAGTTCGGACGGACATCGAAGCTCCTATAATTCACCCCTCCACTTT.

The rearrangement joins TRBV19 to TRBJ1-1; D call uncertain. The V and J ends lost 4 bases and 1 base respectively, with 19 bases between them. Germline assignment: CDR1 LNHDA and CDR2 SQIVND (reference sequence). This CDR3 is built from 17 residues. The DNA for the CDR3 is TGTGCCAGTAGTAGGAATCGGGGTAACCGGGGGAACACTGAAGCTTTCTTT. Its protein is CASSRNRGNRGNTEAFF.

This chain links TRBV6-2 or TRBV6-3 with TRBJ2-7, with 7 nucleotides matching TRBD2. V lost 5 bases to trimming and J lost 3 bases; unmatched junction nucleotides: 7. This CDR3 spans 14 amino acids. The germline CDR1 and CDR2 sequences are MNHEY and SVGEGT. In DNA, the CDR3 is TGTGCCAGCAGTGCCCCTGGCGGGGGCTACGAGCAGTACTTC. Translation gives CASSAPGGGYEQYF.

The chain uses TRBV7-2 and TRBJ1-6; TRBD1 might be the D (5 bases). Germline CDR1 and CDR2: SGHTA and FQGNSA. CDR3 size: 14 residues. Trimming removed 8 bases at V and 7 bases at J, with 15 bases between. Here the CDR3 DNA reads TGTGCCAGCGGGCGAGGGGCATACAATTCACCCCTCCACTTT. It encodes CASGRGAYNSPLHF.

This chain connects TRBV19 to TRBJ2-7; tentative D call: TRBD1 (6 bases). CDR3 size: 14 residues. The germline CDR1 and CDR2 sequences are LNHDA and SQIVND (reference sequence). V was trimmed by 3 bases and J by 3 bases, leaving 12 bases between them. The CDR3 coding sequence is TGTGCCAGTAGTATGGGGACAAGGTACTACGAGCAGTACTTC. It codes for CASSMGTRYYEQYF.

This rearrangement joins TRBV6-5 to TRBJ2-5; D is perhaps TRBD1 or TRBD2 (5 bases each). V was pared by 5 bases and J by 9 bases, with 16 bases between. This CDR3 spans 13 amino acids. Germline values: CDR1 MNHEY, CDR2 SVGAGI. The DNA for the CDR3 is TGTGCCAGCAGTAAGGGACCATTCGGGGCCCAGTACTTC. Its protein product is CASSKGPFGAQYF.

This chain joins TRBV3-1 (or the pseudogene TRBV3-2) and TRBJ1-1, with 8 bases fitting TRBD1. The CDR3 length is 13 residues. V lost 6 bases and J lost 5; bases outside the gene matches: 5. Germline CDR1 reads LGHDT; CDR2 reads YNNKEL (reference sequence). The CDR3 spells CASSSRGRTEAFF. The CDR3 bases are TGTGCCAGCAGTTCCAGGGGGCGGACTGAAGCTTTCTTT.

This clone has a handful of counts. This sequence joins TRBV4-1 and TRBJ2-1; the match to TRBD1 covers 9 bases. The CDR3 is 15 residues long. In germline, CDR1 is MGHRA, CDR2 YSYEKL. Germline trimming cut 1 base from V and 8 bases from J; bases unmatched to any gene: 6. CDR3 nucleotides: TGCGCCAGCAGCCAAGTAGGGGACAGGGTCGATGAGCAGTTCTTC. This translates into CASSQVGDRVDEQFF.

The chain employs TRBV6-5 and TRBJ2-7, with TRBD1 identical over 7 bases. This CDR3 has 15 amino acids. Germline lookup yields CDR1 MNHEY and CDR2 SVGAGI. The junction had 4 bases not matched to a gene; V was cut back by 0 bases and J by 2 bases. CDR3 DNA: TGTGCCAGCAGTTACTCGACAGGGCTGCCCTACGAGCAGTACTTC. Its translation is CASSYSTGLPYEQYF.

DNA for the CDR3: TGTGCCAGTAGGCGGGGACTAGCGGGGGCAGATACGCAGTATTTT. Protein sequence: CASRRGLAGADTQYF. The rearrangement links TRBV19 to TRBJ2-3; 14 bases are a match to TRBD2. The CDR3 contains 15 residues. Germline V lookup: CDR1 LNHDA, CDR2 SQIVND (reference sequence). The trim removed 6 bases at V and 4 bases at J, leaving 3 bases unmatched.

V and J are TRBV27 and TRBJ2-7; 9 bases match TRBD2. From germline, CDR1 is MNHEY and CDR2 SMNVEV (reference sequence). The J segment lost 0 bases and the V segment lost 8 bases, leaving 2 bases of the junction unmatched. The CDR3 length is 13 residues. The CDR3 region has the DNA TGTGCCAGCGGTAGCGGGGGCTCCTACGAGCAGTACTTC. The encoded protein is CASGSGGSYEQYF.

The chain combines TRBV7-6 with TRBJ1-6; 9 bases align to TRBD1. V gave up 4 bases and J gave up 10 bases; unmatched junction bases: 8. This CDR3 is built from 15 residues. Germline CDR1 and CDR2: SGHVS and FNYEAQ. The CDR3 is CASSWGQGRGSPLHF. The DNA for the CDR3 is TGTGCCAGCAGCTGGGGACAGGGTCGAGGCTCACCCCTCCACTTT.

V gene TRBV11-2 combines with J gene TRBJ2-2, with a tentative D call TRBD2 (5 bases). Germline V gives CDR1 SGHAT, CDR2 FQNNGV. This CDR3 is built from 15 residues. Trimming took off 5 bases at V and 6 bases at J, with 16 bases between the two ends. CDR3 loop: CASSPSRSVPGELFF. Written as DNA, the CDR3 is TGTGCCAGCAGCCCTAGCAGATCCGTGCCCGGGGAGCTGTTTTTT. Full variable domain (outside the CDR3, taken from reference TRBV11-2 and TRBJ2-2): EAGVAQSPRYKIIEKRQSVAFWCNPISGHATLYWYQQILGQGPKLLIQFQNNGVVDDSQLPKDRFSAERLKGVDSTLKIQPAKLEDSAVYLCASSPSRSVPGELFFGEGSRLTVL.

The gene calls are TRBV30 and TRBJ1-1; D not certain. Germline V lookup: CDR1 GTSNPN, CDR2 SVGIG (reference sequence). The CDR3 covers 13 residues. Between the trimmed V and J ends, which lost 2 bases and 4 bases, there was a span of 11 bases. CDR3 DNA: TGTGCCTGGAGTCTACTGGGAGGCACTGAAGCTTTCTTT. Protein: CAWSLLGGTEAFF.

The genes are TRBV2 and TRBJ2-2; 10 bases line up with TRBD2. Germline CDR1 is SNHLY and CDR2 is FYNNEI. V lost 6 bases and J lost 6; bases outside the gene matches: 10. CDR3 length: 16 amino acids. The CDR3 bases are TGTGCCAGCAGGAGTCAGCGGGGGGGCGTCTCCGGGGAGCTGTTTTTT. Translated: CASRSQRGGVSGELFF.

The genes are TRBV6-5 and TRBJ1-1; D not certain. V gave up 5 bases and J gave up 0 bases, with 10 bases separating them. The CDR3 extends over 14 amino acids. Germline V gene lookup returns CDR1 MNHEY and CDR2 SVGAGI. CDR3 nucleotide sequence: TGTGCCAGCAGTCGCACCGGCCTGAACACTGAAGCTTTCTTT. Its translation: CASSRTGLNTEAFF.

This clone was seen only once. The chain is built from TRBV4-2 and TRBJ1-1, with 11 bases lining up with TRBD1. Germline CDR1 LGHNA, CDR2 YNFKEQ. This CDR3 has 16 residues. The J segment lost 7 bases and the V segment lost 4 bases, leaving 11 bases of the junction unmatched. The CDR3 reads CASSPEWTGGAGEAFF. CDR3 coding DNA: TGTGCCAGCAGCCCCGAGTGGACAGGGGGCGCGGGTGAAGCTTTCTTT.

The gene calls are TRBV10-3 and TRBJ2-7; a weak D match, TRBD1 (5 bases). CDR3 length equals 14 residues. Germline CDR1 is ENHRY and CDR2 is SYGVKD. V was shortened by 4 bases and J by 0 bases, with 10 bases between the two germline ends. The CDR3 DNA is TGTGCCATCAGTGCGGCAGGGAACTCCTACGAGCAGTACTTC. It codes for CAISAAGNSYEQYF.

The CDR3 spells CASSWTGGIYEQYF. CDR3 in DNA: TGCGCCAGCAGCTGGACAGGGGGTATTTACGAGCAGTACTTC. The rearrangement joins TRBV5-1 to TRBJ2-7, with 10 bases fitting TRBD1. CDR3 size: 14 residues. V shed 3 bases and J 4 bases; nucleotides not matched to a gene: 4. Per the germline V gene, CDR1 is SGHRS and CDR2 is YFSETQ. The full variable domain, rest sourced from reference TRBV5-1 and TRBJ2-7, is KAGVTQTPRYLIKTRGQQVTLSCSPISGHRSVSWYQQTPGQGLQFLFEYFSETQRNKGNFPGRFSGRQFSNSRSEMNVSTLELGDSALYLCASSWTGGIYEQYFGPGTRLTVT.